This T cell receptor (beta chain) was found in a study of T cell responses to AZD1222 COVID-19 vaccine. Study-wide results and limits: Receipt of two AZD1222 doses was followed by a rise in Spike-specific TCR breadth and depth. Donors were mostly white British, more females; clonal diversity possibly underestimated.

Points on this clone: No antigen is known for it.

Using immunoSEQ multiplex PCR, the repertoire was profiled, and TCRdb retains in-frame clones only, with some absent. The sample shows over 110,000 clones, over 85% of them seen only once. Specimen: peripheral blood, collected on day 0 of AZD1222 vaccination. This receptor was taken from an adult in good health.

CDR3 in DNA: TGTGCCAGCAGCCAAGACTGGGAAGCTTGGTTCTTC. It is translated as CASSQDWEAWFF. The V and J genes are TRBV27 and TRBJ2-1; D is unclear. The CDR3 extends over 12 amino acids. Per the germline V gene, CDR1 is MNHEY and CDR2 is SMNVEV (reference sequence). V lost 6 bases, J lost 15 bases, and 18 bases lay in between.